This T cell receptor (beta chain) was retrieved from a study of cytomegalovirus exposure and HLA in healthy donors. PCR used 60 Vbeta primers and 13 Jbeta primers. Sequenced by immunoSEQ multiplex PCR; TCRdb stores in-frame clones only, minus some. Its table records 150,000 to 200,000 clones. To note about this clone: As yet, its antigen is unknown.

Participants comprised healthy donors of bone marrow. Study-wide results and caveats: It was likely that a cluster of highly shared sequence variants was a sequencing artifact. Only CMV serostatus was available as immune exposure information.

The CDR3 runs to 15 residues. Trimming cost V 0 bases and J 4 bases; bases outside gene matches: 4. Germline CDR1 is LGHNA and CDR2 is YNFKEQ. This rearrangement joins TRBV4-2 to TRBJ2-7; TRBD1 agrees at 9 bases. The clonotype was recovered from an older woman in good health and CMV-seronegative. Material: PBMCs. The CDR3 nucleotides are TGTGCCAGCAGCCAAGAGGGGACAGGGTCATACGAGCAGTACTTC. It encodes CASSQEGTGSYEQYF.